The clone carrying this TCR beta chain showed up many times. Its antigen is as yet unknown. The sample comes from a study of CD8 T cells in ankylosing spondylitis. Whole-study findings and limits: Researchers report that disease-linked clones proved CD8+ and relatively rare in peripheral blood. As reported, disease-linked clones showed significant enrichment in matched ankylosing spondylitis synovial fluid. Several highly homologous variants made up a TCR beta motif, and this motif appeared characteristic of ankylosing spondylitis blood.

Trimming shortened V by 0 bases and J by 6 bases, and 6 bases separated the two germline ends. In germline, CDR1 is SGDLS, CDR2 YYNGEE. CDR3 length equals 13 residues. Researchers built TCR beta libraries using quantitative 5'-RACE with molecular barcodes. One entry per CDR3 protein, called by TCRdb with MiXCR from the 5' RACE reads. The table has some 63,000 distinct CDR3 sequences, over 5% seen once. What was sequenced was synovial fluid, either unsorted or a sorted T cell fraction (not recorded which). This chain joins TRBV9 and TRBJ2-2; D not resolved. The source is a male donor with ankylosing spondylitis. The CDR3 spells CASSVEVPGELFF. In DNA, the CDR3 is TGTGCCAGCAGCGTAGAAGTTCCCGGGGAGCTGTTTTTT.